These 10 T cell receptor beta chains originate from one sample sequenced in a study of cytomegalovirus exposure and HLA in healthy donors. The PCR made use of 60 Vbeta and 13 Jbeta primers. Data came from immunoSEQ multiplex PCR; TCRdb stores just in-frame clones and leaves some out. Among around 100,000 clones listed, around 69% were seen once. The source material was PBMCs. All receptors derive from a man aged 25-45 years in good health and CMV-seronegative.

V usage is TRBV7-3 and J usage is TRBJ1-1; D unresolved. Trimming left V 8 bases short and J 0 bases short, with 13 bases between. Looked up from germline, CDR1 is SGHTA and CDR2 is FQGTGA. The CDR3 length is 14 residues. CDR3 nucleotide sequence: TGTGCCAGCCGATCGGCCGGGTTGAACACTGAAGCTTTCTTT. Translating it yields CASRSAGLNTEAFF.

The V and J genes are TRBV4-2 and TRBJ2-5; a possible D gene is TRBD2 (6 bases). Trimming stripped 4 bases from V and 9 bases from J, with 21 bases between. The CDR3 extends over 15 amino acids. Germline V gives CDR1 LGHNA, CDR2 YNFKEQ. The CDR3 sequence is CASSPTGTQVVAQYF. The DNA for the CDR3 is TGTGCCAGCAGCCCTACCGGGACTCAAGTCGTAGCCCAGTACTTC.

The chain carries TRBV5-4 and TRBJ1-4; D remains ambiguous. The CDR3 length is 15 residues. From germline, CDR1 is SGHNT and CDR2 YYREEE (reference sequence). The V gene lost 2 bases and the J gene lost 7 bases, with 15 bases spanning the gap. The CDR3 spells CASSLRSLEGEKLFF. The CDR3 DNA reads as TGTGCCAGCAGCTTAAGGAGTCTTGAAGGTGAAAAACTGTTTTTT.

This rearrangement joins TRBV5-1 to TRBJ2-6, with no clear D. CDR1 SGHRS and CDR2 YFSETQ come from the germline V gene. The length of the CDR3 is 17 residues. Trimming took off 0 bases at V and 0 bases at J, with 10 bases between the two ends. Written as DNA, the CDR3 is TGCGCCAGCAGCTTGGATCTGAGGAGCTCTGGGGCCAACGTCCTGACTTTC. Amino acids: CASSLDLRSSGANVLTF.

This clone was counted once. CDR3 sequence (DNA): TGTGCCAGCAGTTACTTGGGACAGAAAGAAGCTTTCTTT. This gives the protein CASSYLGQKEAFF. The chain is built from TRBV6-5 and TRBJ1-1; 7 bases are a match to TRBD1. The ends lost 1 base at V and 8 bases at J; junction bases unmatched: 4. Germline values: CDR1 MNHEY, CDR2 SVGAGI. The CDR3 is 13 residues long.

The V and J genes are TRBV7-9 and TRBJ2-2, with 7 bases matching TRBD2. Germline V gene lookup returns CDR1 SEHNR and CDR2 FQNEAQ (reference sequence). This CDR3 contains 16 residues. The trim removed 6 bases at V and 6 bases at J, leaving 13 bases unmatched. The CDR3 sequence is CASSRTGTITSGELFF. The CDR3 DNA sequence: TGTGCCAGCAGTCGAACCGGGACTATAACTTCCGGGGAGCTGTTTTTT.

The rearrangement uses TRBV30 and TRBJ2-6; D is ambiguous. CDR3 size: 13 residues. V lost 0 bases and J lost 12, with 12 bases in between. Germline V CDR1 and CDR2: GTSNPN, SVGIG (reference sequence). CDR3 amino acids: CAWSVNSALVLTF. CDR3 bases: TGTGCCTGGAGTGTAAACTCCGCACTCGTCCTGACTTTC.

V is TRBV7-9 and J is TRBJ2-1; tentative D call: TRBD1 (5 bases). V dropped 3 bases and J dropped 8 bases, with 14 bases sitting between them. The CDR3 has 14 amino acids. The germline gives CDR1 SEHNR, CDR2 FQNEAQ (reference sequence). The CDR3 here is CASSLPGPRDEQFF. The DNA for the CDR3 is TGTGCCAGCAGCTTGCCGGGCCCCAGGGATGAGCAGTTCTTC.

This clone occurred once. The chain links TRBV9 to TRBJ1-1; TRBD1 matches at 7 bases. The junction had 5 bases not matched to a gene; V was cut back by 0 bases and J by 6 bases. Germline CDR1 is SGDLS and CDR2 is YYNGEE. CDR3 length: 14 residues. The CDR3 bases are TGTGCCAGCAGCGTAGCAGGGGGATCCCCTGAAGCTTTCTTT. This encodes CASSVAGGSPEAFF.

The gene calls are TRBV18 and TRBJ2-5, with 7 positions matching TRBD2. V lost 0 bases, J lost 4 bases, and 8 bases stayed unmatched. This CDR3 spans 16 amino acids. The germline gives CDR1 KGHSH, CDR2 LQKENI. CDR3 coding DNA: TGTGCCAGCTCACCACCGGCGGGAGTAGTAGGAGAGACCCAGTACTTC. This sequence encodes CASSPPAGVVGETQYF. Drawing the rest from reference TRBV18 and TRBJ2-5, the complete variable domain is NAGVMQNPRHLVRRRGQEARLRCSPMKGHSHVYWYRQLPEEGLKFMVYLQKENIIDESGMPKERFSAEFPKEGPSILRIQQVVRGDSAAYFCASSPPAGVVGETQYFGPGTRLLVL.